The next 31 T cell receptor beta chains were all read from a single sample in a study of vaccination effects on CD4 cells after COVID-19. Following an approximately 9-day culture, CD4+ T cells were purified. Participants were given two doses of BNT162b2 or mRNA-1273 vaccine. The antigens for these receptors are not known. Sequenced by immunoSEQ multiplex PCR; TCRdb stores in-frame clones only, minus some. The sample shows about 47,000 clones, about 70% of them seen only once. This specimen was CD4+ T cells from PBMCs cultured without peptide, taken after COVID-19 vaccination. The receptors stem from a human donor who received a COVID-19 vaccine.

The chain carries TRBV27 and TRBJ2-5; 9 bases match TRBD2. Losses at the gene ends were 5 bases for V and 1 base for J; bases not matched to a gene: 14. CDR1 is MNHEY and CDR2 is SMNVEV in the germline V gene (reference sequence). The CDR3 consists of 18 residues. The CDR3 nucleotides read TGTGCCAGCAGTCCAGGGACTAGCTCTCTCGCCTCCCAAGAGACCCAGTACTTC. Its translation is CASSPGTSSLASQETQYF.

The chain combines TRBV5-1 with TRBJ2-2; D not certain. Trimming shortened V by 0 bases and J by 0 bases, and 9 bases separated the two germline ends. The CDR3 spans 16 residues. Germline V gives CDR1 SGHRS, CDR2 YFSETQ. CDR3 in amino acids: CASSLGPRTNTGELFF. CDR3 nucleotides: TGCGCCAGCAGCTTGGGACCTAGGACGAACACCGGGGAGCTGTTTTTT.

The gene calls are TRBV3-1 (or the pseudogene TRBV3-2) and TRBJ1-1; D gene unclear. This CDR3 comprises 14 residues. Germline CDR1 reads LGHDT; CDR2 reads YNNKEL (reference sequence). Trimming stripped 6 bases from V and 1 base from J, with 12 bases between. The CDR3, as DNA: TGTGCCAGCAGGTCAGTCCTTGCGAACACTGAAGCTTTCTTT. Amino acid sequence: CASRSVLANTEAFF.

J is TRBJ1-3 and V is TRBV4-1; 8 nucleotides line up with TRBD1. CDR1 is MGHRA, CDR2 YSYEKL, per germline. V dropped 1 base and J dropped 4; count of bases not matched to a gene: 9. The CDR3 length is 17 residues. The CDR3, as DNA: TGCGCCAGCAGCCAAGGGCCCATCGGACAGGGCGGAAACACCATATATTTT. Protein sequence: CASSQGPIGQGGNTIYF.

The chain links TRBV4-2 to TRBJ2-7, with unresolved D. V lost 1 base to trimming and J lost 5 bases, with 6 bases between them. The germline gives CDR1 LGHNA, CDR2 YNFKEQ. This CDR3 comprises 12 residues. CDR3 protein: CASSQGHDEQYF. CDR3 in DNA: TGTGCCAGCAGCCAAGGTCACGACGAGCAGTACTTC.

For this clone: The junction and the germline gene differ at one end; a read error may be behind it. V is TRBV4-2 and J is TRBJ2-3; D possibly matches TRBD1 or TRBD2 (6 bases each). The CDR3 loop spans 15 amino acids. Per the germline V gene, CDR1 is LGHNA and CDR2 is YNFKEQ. CDR3 sequence reads: CASSQGGLVLDTQYF. The CDR3 coding sequence is TGTGCCAGCAGTCAAGGGGGGCTTGTTTTGGATACGCAGTATTTT.

The chain combines TRBV5-1 with TRBJ2-5; no clear D. The CDR3 runs to 15 residues. Trimming cost V 1 base and J 5 bases, with 15 bases left between them. Germline CDR1 and CDR2: SGHRS and YFSETQ. The CDR3 here is CASSLYAGPEETQYF. Written as DNA, the CDR3 is TGCGCCAGCAGCTTGTACGCAGGTCCCGAGGAGACCCAGTACTTC.

This chain connects TRBV25-1 to TRBJ1-6, with D possibly TRBD1 on 5 matching bases. V lost 4 bases and J lost 8, with 6 bases in between. The CDR3 is 12 amino acids. Germline assignment: CDR1 MGHDK and CDR2 SYGVNS. CDR3 bases: TGTGCCAGCAGTGGACAGTATTCACCCCTCCACTTT. Its protein is CASSGQYSPLHF.

This clone was detected only once. The gene calls are TRBV14 and TRBJ2-1; perhaps TRBD2 as D (6 bases). The CDR3 is 17 residues long. V lost 1 base to trimming and J lost 2 bases, with 15 bases between them. Germline CDR1 is SGHDN and CDR2 is FVKESK. The chain's CDR3 is CASSQGAAGPTYNEQFF. The CDR3 nucleotides are TGTGCCAGCAGCCAAGGGGCCGCGGGGCCAACCTACAATGAGCAGTTCTTC.

The table lists this clone with a count of one. The chain has TRBV10-3 and TRBJ1-2; D is uncertain. V lost 4 bases, J lost 4 bases, and 13 bases lay in between. This CDR3 has 14 residues. The germline V gene has CDR1 ENHRY and CDR2 SYGVKD. The CDR3 DNA follows: TGTGCCATCAGTGGGTCCGAGGAGGGCTATGGCTACACCTTC. It yields the protein CAISGSEEGYGYTF.

This clone was found once. V is TRBV12-5 and J is TRBJ2-3, with D unclear. The V end was cut by 1 base, the J end by 4 bases, with 12 bases between. Germline V CDR1 and CDR2: LGHNT, FRNRAP. The CDR3 has 15 residues. CDR3 protein: CASGLENSQADTQYF. For the CDR3, the DNA is TGTGCTAGTGGTTTGGAAAATTCTCAGGCAGATACGCAGTATTTT.

This clone was counted a few times. The rearrangement joins TRBV11-2 to TRBJ2-1; D is unclear. This CDR3 contains 14 residues. CDR1 and CDR2 from the germline V gene are SGHAT and FQNNGV. The ends were cut back, 1 base at V and 5 bases at J, with 9 bases in the middle. The CDR3 DNA is TGTGCCAGCAGCTTAGCCAGGCCCAACAATGAGCAGTTCTTC. This gives the protein CASSLARPNNEQFF.

The rearrangement joins TRBV5-6 to TRBJ2-3; 8 nucleotides line up with TRBD2. The CDR3 spans 15 residues. CDR1 is SGHDT, CDR2 YYEEEE, per germline. J was trimmed by 1 base and V by 2 bases; bases with no gene match: 3. The CDR3 loop reads CASSFYSGGTDTQYF. The CDR3 nucleotides are TGTGCCAGCAGCTTTTATAGCGGGGGCACAGATACGCAGTATTTT.

The chain carries TRBV6-5 and TRBJ1-4, with TRBD1 identical over 8 bases. Germline trimming cut 6 bases from V and 11 bases from J; bases unmatched to any gene: 14. The CDR3 runs 15 residues. CDR1 is MNHEY and CDR2 is SVGAGI in the germline V gene. CDR3 nucleotide sequence: TGTGCCAGCAGAGGGACAGGTTCCGTCAATCGGAAACTGTTTTTT. It is translated as CASRGTGSVNRKLFF.

The chain is built from TRBV6-4 and TRBJ2-3, with TRBD2 matching over 10 bases. Germline values: CDR1 MRHNA, CDR2 SNTAGT. This CDR3 is 15 amino acids long. J was trimmed by 2 bases and V by 3 bases; bases with no gene match: 2. The CDR3: CASSESGGATDTQYF. In DNA form, the CDR3 reads TGTGCCAGCAGTGAAAGCGGGGGGGCCACAGATACGCAGTATTTT.

V gene TRBV23-1 combines with J gene TRBJ2-3; perhaps D is TRBD1 or TRBD2 (5 bases each). TRBV23-1 is assigned to the ORF class and has an uncertain function. This CDR3 comprises 20 residues. The germline V and J ends were trimmed by 3 bases and 0 bases, with 25 bases remaining between them. The CDR3 region has the DNA TGCGCCAGCAGTCAGCGGTTCGGGGCTCTTAACGGACCAAGCACAGATACGCAGTATTTT. Its protein product is CASSQRFGALNGPSTDTQYF.

The rearrangement links TRBV13 to TRBJ2-2; D is perhaps TRBD2 (7 bases). V was trimmed by 5 bases and J by 1 base, leaving 14 bases between them. The length of the CDR3 is 16 residues. Germline lookup yields CDR1 PRHDT and CDR2 FYEKMQ (reference sequence). CDR3 DNA sequence: TGTGCCAGCAGCCGGGCCGGGGGGCTGAACACCGGGGAGCTGTTTTTT. Its translation is CASSRAGGLNTGELFF.

This clone was seen only a few times. The chain combines TRBV3-1 (or the pseudogene TRBV3-2) with TRBJ1-6, with a weak D call TRBD1 (5 bases). The V and J ends lost 3 bases and 5 bases respectively, with 8 bases between them. Germline-derived CDR1 and CDR2 are LGHDT and YNNKEL (reference sequence). The CDR3 spans 14 residues. In DNA, the CDR3 is TGTGCCAGCAGCCATCGGGGCCATAATTCACCCCTCCACTTT. Translating gives CASSHRGHNSPLHF.

V usage is TRBV7-8 and J usage is TRBJ2-5; D not resolved. The CDR3 consists of 13 residues. Per the germline V gene, CDR1 is SGHVS and CDR2 is FQNEAQ. V was pared by 1 base and J by 2 bases, with 5 bases between. The DNA for the CDR3 is TGTGCCAGCAGCTTAGTGGGACAAGAGACCCAGTACTTC. Translated: CASSLVGQETQYF.

This clone was picked up one time. The gene calls are TRBV6-5 and TRBJ1-1, with D unclear. Germline V lookup: CDR1 MNHEY, CDR2 SVGAGI. Trimming removed 7 bases from V and 1 base from J, with 10 bases in between. The CDR3 has 13 residues. CDR3 DNA: TGTGCCAGCATGGTTTCGGGGAACACTGAAGCTTTCTTT. Translation gives CASMVSGNTEAFF.

The chain has TRBV6-5 and TRBJ1-6; D uncertain. Germline CDR1 and CDR2: MNHEY and SVGAGI. The CDR3 contains 12 residues. V shed 5 bases and J shed 8 bases, with 7 bases lying between them. CDR3 sequence (DNA): TGTGCCAGCAGTCCGACATATTCACCCCTCCACTTT. It translates to CASSPTYSPLHF.

The V and J genes are TRBV6-5 and TRBJ1-1, with 9 bases that match TRBD1. The V gene's germline CDR1 is MNHEY and CDR2 SVGAGI. With V trimmed by 8 bases and J by 7 bases, 5 bases remained unmatched. This CDR3 has 12 amino acids. DNA for the CDR3: TGTGCCAGCGGCGGGACAGGGCGTGAAGCTTTCTTT. Residues: CASGGTGREAFF.

V usage is TRBV15 and J usage is TRBJ1-1; D might be TRBD1 (5 bases). This CDR3 contains 14 residues. Deletions cut 5 bases from V and 1 base from J, with 11 bases between. Germline V gene sequence: CDR1 LNHNV, CDR2 YYDKDF (reference sequence). The DNA for the CDR3 is TGTGCCACCAGCCCCCCCCAGGGGAACACTGAAGCTTTCTTT. It translates to CATSPPQGNTEAFF.

This chain joins TRBV6-5 and TRBJ1-4, with 8 nucleotides matching TRBD1. The CDR3 spans 14 residues. J lost 6 bases, V lost 6 bases, and 6 bases had no gene match. Germline V gene lookup returns CDR1 MNHEY and CDR2 SVGAGI. The chain's CDR3 is CASRPGTGYEKLFF. In DNA, the CDR3 is TGTGCCAGCAGGCCCGGGACAGGCTATGAAAAACTGTTTTTT.

This clone was counted once. One junction end does not reproduce the germline sequence, and a read error may be involved. CDR3 bases: TGTGCCAGCAGCCAAGATTTGAACAGCTATGGCCACACCTTC. This sequence encodes CASSQDLNSYGHTF. The chain joins TRBV14 to TRBJ1-2; D is undetermined. The CDR3 extends over 14 amino acids. CDR1 is SGHDN and CDR2 is FVKESK in the germline V gene.

The chain employs TRBV7-9 and TRBJ1-5; tentatively, D is TRBD1 (6 bases). CDR1 SEHNR and CDR2 FQNEAQ come from the germline V gene (reference sequence). The CDR3 is made up of 15 amino acids. Between the trimmed V and J ends, which lost 5 bases and 3 bases, there was a span of 14 bases. The CDR3 sequence is CASSPGQKNNQPQHF. The CDR3 DNA is TGTGCCAGCAGCCCCGGACAGAAGAACAATCAGCCCCAGCATTTT.

V is TRBV7-2 and J is TRBJ1-4; D ambiguous. CDR3 length equals 14 residues. Germline V gene lookup returns CDR1 SGHTA and CDR2 FQGNSA. V was shortened by 1 base and J by 6 bases, with 9 bases between the two germline ends. In nucleotides, the CDR3 is TGTGCCAGCAGCTTAGGAGGCTCGGATGAAAAACTGTTTTTT. This gives the protein CASSLGGSDEKLFF.

A word on this clone: The junction differs from germline at one of its ends, possibly a read error. The genes are TRBV5-5 and TRBJ2-1, with 12 bases aligning to TRBD1. The germline V gene has CDR1 SGHKS and CDR2 YYEKEE (reference sequence). This CDR3 region has 15 residues. CDR3 amino acids: CASTLGTGGRNEQFF. The CDR3 DNA reads TGTGCCAGCACCTTGGGGACAGGGGGCAGGAATGAGCAGTTCTTC.

The rearrangement links TRBV4-1 to TRBJ1-5; no clear D gene. Per germline, CDR1 MGHRA and CDR2 YSYEKL. CDR3 length: 18 residues. V was pared by 0 bases and J by 1 base, with 16 bases between. DNA of the CDR3: TGCGCCAGCAGCCAAGATAACGACTTATATAGCAGCAATCAGCCCCAGCATTTT. The encoded protein is CASSQDNDLYSSNQPQHF.

This clone was observed a handful of times. The chain combines TRBV6-1 with TRBJ1-2; 7 bases map to TRBD1. The CDR3 sequence is 14 residues long. Trimming cost V 0 bases and J 7 bases; bases outside gene matches: 5. Germline CDR1 is MNHNS and CDR2 is SASEGT. The CDR3 DNA reads TGTGCCAGCAGTGAAGCGGGTGGGACAGTTGGCTACACCTTC. Residues: CASSEAGGTVGYTF.

The chain carries TRBV2 and TRBJ2-7; D call uncertain. The CDR3 extends over 11 amino acids. V was pared by 5 bases and J by 6 bases, with 8 bases between. CDR1 is SNHLY, CDR2 FYNNEI, per germline. The DNA of the CDR3 is TGTGCCAGCAGTTTCAGGTCCGAGCAGTACTTC. The encoded protein is CASSFRSEQYF. Full variable domain (outside the CDR3, taken from reference TRBV2 and TRBJ2-7): EPEVTQTPSHQVTQMGQEVILRCVPISNHLYFYWYRQILGQKVEFLVSFYNNEISEKSEIFDDQFSVERPDGSNFTLKIRSTKLEDSAMYFCASSFRSEQYFGPGTRLTVT.